These 20 T cell receptor beta chains were sequenced from one sample in a study of T cell clusters in autoimmune cytopenias. TRB was amplified by touch-down multiplex PCR, primer pools A and B combined. For each CDR3 protein, TCRdb gives one entry from its re-call of the multiplex PCR reads, without DNA. The ten top clones account for roughly 21%, within a sample of approximately 4,000 distinct CDR3 sequences. TRB was amplified from 250 ng of peripheral blood genomic DNA per sample. Sequencing input: peripheral blood. All receptors come from a human donor with an autoimmune cytopenia or autoimmune hepatitis (not recorded which).

According to its frequency, this clonotype is medium-sized. The rearrangement uses TRBV29-1 and TRBJ2-5; lacking DNA, the TRBD2 call made by TCRdb goes unchecked. The CDR3 is made up of 13 amino acids. Germline CDR1 is SQVTM and CDR2 is ANQGSEA. The CDR3 loop is CSGGSGIQETQYF.

The chain recombines TRBV20-1 with TRBJ1-2; TCRdb's assignment of TRBD1 cannot be checked, as there is no DNA. The CDR3 has 13 amino acids. Germline CDR1 is DFQATT and CDR2 is SNEGSKA (reference sequence). CDR3 loop: CSAPARGHYGYTF.

Its frequency marks this clonotype as medium-sized. The chain joins TRBV27 to TRBJ2-1; TCRdb selects TRBD2, and the lack of DNA leaves this call unchecked. Germline V gives CDR1 MNHEY, CDR2 SMNVEV (reference sequence). The CDR3 consists of 15 residues. The CDR3 region is CASSKGLAGYNEQFF.

Judged by frequency, this clonotype is medium-sized. The rearrangement links TRBV6-4 to TRBJ1-2; TCRdb lists TRBD1, though no DNA is available to test this call. CDR1 is MRHNA, CDR2 SNTAGT, per germline. This CDR3 region has 14 residues. The CDR3 is CASRKIQGDGGYTF.

V is TRBV7-2 and J is TRBJ2-7; TCRdb's D call, TRBD1, is unchecked because there is no DNA. The CDR3 sequence is 13 residues long. Germline CDR1 reads SGHTA; CDR2 reads FQGNSA. CDR3 loop: CASSFHGGGEQYF. The full variable domain, rest sourced from reference TRBV7-2 and TRBJ2-7, is GAGVSQSPSNKVTEKGKDVELRCDPISGHTALYWYRQSLGQGLEFLIYFQGNSAPDKSGLPSDRFSAERTGGSVSTLTIQRTQQEDSAVYLCASSFHGGGEQYFGPGTRLTVT.

The V call is TRBV5-1, the J call TRBJ2-7. The CDR3 is 16 amino acids. Looked up from germline, CDR1 is SGHRS and CDR2 is YFSETQ. CDR3 in amino acids: CASSLGQANTPYEQYF. Complete variable domain (other parts from reference TRBV5-1 and TRBJ2-7): KAGVTQTPRYLIKTRGQQVTLSCSPISGHRSVSWYQQTPGQGLQFLFEYFSETQRNKGNFPGRFSGRQFSNSRSEMNVSTLELGDSALYLCASSLGQANTPYEQYFGPGTRLTVT.

CDR3 protein: CASSLQWRGEKLFF. The V call is TRBV5-1, the J call TRBJ1-4. The CDR3 spans 14 residues. Germline V gene lookup returns CDR1 SGHRS and CDR2 YFSETQ.

The genes are TRBV18 and TRBJ1-1. Germline V CDR1 and CDR2: KGHSH, LQKENI. The CDR3 has 14 amino acids. The CDR3 is CASSGGLSNTEAFF.

The rearrangement uses TRBV7-2 and TRBJ1-1; TCRdb names TRBD1, which stays unverified in the absence of DNA. CDR3 length: 15 amino acids. Germline V gives CDR1 SGHTA, CDR2 FQGNSA. The CDR3 loop reads CASSLEGTVNTEAFF.

By frequency, this clonotype registers medium-sized. The rearrangement uses TRBV5-5 and TRBJ1-1. CDR1 is SGHKS, CDR2 YYEKEE, per germline (reference sequence). The CDR3 runs 12 residues. The CDR3 region is CASSFRGTEAFF. Looking up the rest from reference TRBV5-5 and TRBJ1-1 gives the full variable domain: DAGVTQSPTHLIKTRGQQVTLRCSPISGHKSVSWYQQVLGQGPQFIFQYYEKEERGRGNFPDRFSARQFPNYSSELNVNALLLGDSALYLCASSFRGTEAFFGQGTRLTVV.

This clonotype is classed as medium-sized by frequency. V and J are TRBV10-3 and TRBJ1-2. The germline gives CDR1 ENHRY, CDR2 SYGVKD. The CDR3 spans 13 residues. CDR3 sequence: CAITEDSYYGYTF.

The chain recombines TRBV6-6 with TRBJ1-4; the D call of TRBD1 rests on TCRdb alone, since no DNA is present to check it. Per germline, CDR1 MNHNY and CDR2 SVGAGI (reference sequence). CDR3 length equals 13 residues. The CDR3 here is CASSRQAGEKLFF.

Its frequency marks this clonotype as medium-sized (0.01 to 0.1%). The chain is built from TRBV18 and TRBJ2-2; TCRdb proposes TRBD1, but this gene call is untestable without DNA. The CDR3 has 14 residues. The germline gives CDR1 KGHSH, CDR2 LQKENI. The CDR3 protein is CASFPTVNTGELFF.

The CDR3 loop is CASSPVGTGPEKLFF. The genes are TRBV5-6 and TRBJ1-4; TCRdb proposes TRBD1, but this gene call is untestable without DNA. CDR1 and CDR2 from the germline V gene are SGHDT and YYEEEE. This CDR3 region has 15 residues.

V and J are TRBV28 and TRBJ2-2; TCRdb proposes TRBD1, but this gene call is untestable without DNA. Germline-derived CDR1 and CDR2 are MDHEN and SYDVKM. The CDR3 runs to 15 residues. This chain's CDR3 is CASSLSGQYTGELFF.

This clonotype shows up as medium-sized (0.01 to 0.1%) by frequency. This chain connects TRBV27 to TRBJ2-7; TCRdb's D gene call, TRBD1, goes unchecked for lack of DNA. The CDR3 length is 15 residues. The germline V gene encodes CDR1 MNHEY and CDR2 SMNVEV (reference sequence). This chain's CDR3 is CASSSTGGTTYEQYF.

The rearrangement joins TRBV2 to TRBJ2-5; TCRdb indicates TRBD1, and absent DNA this call remains unverified. The CDR3 is 13 amino acids. Germline-derived CDR1 and CDR2 are SNHLY and FYNNEI. The CDR3 loop is CASRGQGEETQYF.

The gene calls are TRBV5-1 and TRBJ2-7; with no DNA, the TCRdb D assignment of TRBD1 cannot be verified. The CDR3 covers 15 residues. Germline assignment: CDR1 SGHRS and CDR2 YFSETQ. The CDR3 sequence: CASSPLGLSTHEQYF.

By frequency, this clonotype registers medium-sized (0.01 to 0.1%). The chain couples TRBV13 to TRBJ2-2. Germline lookup yields CDR1 PRHDT and CDR2 FYEKMQ (reference sequence). CDR3 length: 13 amino acids. CDR3 region: CASRISFTGELFF. Based on the CDR3 plus reference TRBV13 and TRBJ2-2, the full variable domain is AAGVIQSPRHLIKEKRETATLKCYPIPRHDTVYWYQQGPGQDPQFLISFYEKMQSDKGSIPDRFSAQQFSDYHSELNMSSLELGDSALYFCASRISFTGELFFGEGSRLTVL.

This clonotype ranks as medium-sized in terms of frequency. The V call is TRBV12-3 or TRBV12-4, the J call TRBJ2-2; TCRdb lists TRBD2, though no DNA is available to test this call. The CDR3 totals 14 residues. This CDR3 is CASSFGVSAGELFF.